What follows are 25 T cell receptor beta chains derived from one specimen sequenced in a study of blood T cell repertoires in COVID-19. Method: immunoSEQ multiplex PCR; TCRdb's copy keeps in-frame clones and lacks some. The sample holds 300,000 or so clones, around 88% seen once. The sequenced material came from peripheral blood. The receptors stem from a woman aged 45-60 years with acute or convalescent COVID-19.

This chain uses TRBV2 with TRBJ2-7, with D possibly matching TRBD1 (5 bases). Trimming shortened V by 5 bases and J by 3 bases, and 14 bases separated the two germline ends. The germline gives CDR1 SNHLY, CDR2 FYNNEI. This CDR3 region has 14 residues. The CDR3 here is CASSPQQGIYEQYF. As DNA, the CDR3 is TGTGCCAGCAGTCCCCAGCAGGGCATCTACGAGCAGTACTTC.

This clone was counted between two and nine times. The chain uses TRBV9 and TRBJ1-1, with D uncertain. Germline assignment: CDR1 SGDLS and CDR2 YYNGEE. V was shortened by 0 bases and J by 5 bases, with 17 bases between the two germline ends. The CDR3 extends over 16 amino acids. This CDR3 is CASSVEPGFTGTEAFF. In DNA form, the CDR3 reads TGTGCCAGCAGCGTAGAGCCGGGGTTCACGGGGACTGAAGCTTTCTTT.

This chain connects TRBV6-5 to TRBJ1-3; D unresolved. V was clipped by 6 bases and J by 0 bases, with 9 bases between them. The CDR3 has 14 amino acids. Germline CDR1 is MNHEY and CDR2 is SVGAGI. In DNA form, the CDR3 reads TGTGCCAGCAGAGACACGAACTCTGGAAACACCATATATTTT. Amino acid sequence: CASRDTNSGNTIYF.

The chain joins TRBV6-5 to TRBJ2-1; 11 bases are a match to TRBD1. This CDR3 is built from 13 residues. Germline CDR1 reads MNHEY; CDR2 reads SVGAGI. V trimming: 3 bases; J trimming: 12 bases; junction bases outside the gene matches: 4. CDR3 nucleotide sequence: TGTGCCAGCAGTTATGGGACAGGGGGGCGGCAGTTCTTC. Amino acid sequence: CASSYGTGGRQFF.

The V call is TRBV9, the J call TRBJ2-1, with 14 bases aligning to TRBD2. In germline, CDR1 is SGDLS, CDR2 YYNGEE. V shed 3 bases and J 2 bases; nucleotides not matched to a gene: 7. This CDR3 has 18 residues. The CDR3 loop reads CASSADRTSGRTYNEQFF. The CDR3 DNA sequence: TGTGCCAGCAGCGCCGATCGGACTAGCGGGAGGACCTACAATGAGCAGTTCTTC.

This sequence joins TRBV4-1 and TRBJ2-5; D may be TRBD1 (6 bases). V shed 2 bases and J shed 2 bases, with 9 bases lying between them. The CDR3 has 14 amino acids. CDR1 is MGHRA, CDR2 YSYEKL, per germline. CDR3 region: CASSQTGRQETQYF. As DNA, the CDR3 is TGCGCCAGCAGCCAAACAGGGAGACAAGAGACCCAGTACTTC.

The rearrangement uses TRBV7-3 and TRBJ1-1, with 7 bases matching TRBD1. This CDR3 contains 15 residues. The J segment lost 3 bases and the V segment lost 4 bases, leaving 8 bases of the junction unmatched. Germline assignment: CDR1 SGHTA and CDR2 FQGTGA. CDR3 in amino acids: CASSSRPDRDTEAFF. CDR3 DNA: TGTGCCAGCAGCTCCCGTCCTGACAGGGACACTGAAGCTTTCTTT. Full variable domain (missing parts from reference TRBV7-3 and TRBJ1-1): GAGVSQTPSNKVTEKGKYVELRCDPISGHTALYWYRQSLGQGPEFLIYFQGTGAADDSGLPNDRFFAVRPEGSVSTLKIQRTERGDSAVYLCASSSRPDRDTEAFFGQGTRLTVV.

Concerning this clone: Other DNA sequences from this sample encode an identical CDR3 as well. The V call is TRBV27, the J call TRBJ2-7; D is unresolved. Germline V gene data show CDR1 as MNHEY and CDR2 as SMNVEV (reference sequence). The CDR3 loop spans 12 amino acids. V was clipped by 4 bases and J by 0 bases, with 4 bases between them. CDR3 protein: CASSSSSYEQYF. Here the CDR3 DNA reads TGTGCCAGCAGTTCCAGCTCCTACGAGCAGTACTTC.

The chain carries TRBV6-6 and TRBJ1-1; 10 bases agree with TRBD1. The J segment lost 5 bases and the V segment lost 7 bases, leaving 7 bases of the junction unmatched. Germline loops: CDR1 MNHNY, CDR2 SVGAGI (reference sequence). The CDR3 totals 14 residues. The CDR3 is CASKTGTGATEAFF. The DNA for the CDR3 is TGTGCCAGCAAAACCGGGACAGGGGCAACTGAAGCTTTCTTT.

As concerns this clone: The sample has other DNA sequences that encode this CDR3 too. The chain uses TRBV27 and TRBJ1-5, with D possibly matching TRBD1 (6 bases). The V end lost 5 bases, the J end lost 4 bases, and 6 bases lay between the germline ends. The germline CDR1 and CDR2 sequences are MNHEY and SMNVEV (reference sequence). The CDR3 is 12 residues long. CDR3 DNA: TGTGCCAGCAGTAGGGGGAATCAGCCCCAGCATTTT. Its translation is CASSRGNQPQHF.

The chain couples TRBV7-8 to TRBJ2-7; perhaps TRBD1 as D (6 bases). Deletions cut 5 bases from V and 2 bases from J, with 16 bases between. The CDR3 totals 15 residues. Germline values: CDR1 SGHVS, CDR2 FQNEAQ. The CDR3 nucleotides read TGTGCCAGCAGCACAAGCCCTGACAGGACCTACGAGCAGTACTTC. Translating gives CASSTSPDRTYEQYF.

The V and J genes are TRBV5-1 and TRBJ2-1, with 9 bases matching TRBD2. This CDR3 comprises 18 residues. Germline assignment: CDR1 SGHRS and CDR2 YFSETQ. V was clipped by 0 bases and J by 4 bases; unmatched bases: 11. This chain's CDR3 is CASSLEGPGLASYNEQFF. The CDR3, as DNA: TGCGCCAGCAGCTTGGAAGGCCCAGGACTAGCGTCGTACAATGAGCAGTTCTTC.

This chain uses TRBV2 with TRBJ1-1; no definite D call. Germline V gene lookup returns CDR1 SNHLY and CDR2 FYNNEI. This CDR3 has 13 residues. The V end lost 2 bases, the J end lost 8 bases, and 12 bases lay between the germline ends. DNA of the CDR3: TGTGCCAGCAGTGAACGACAACAACTGGAAGCTTTCTTT. It specifies CASSERQQLEAFF.

This clone was observed once. The rearrangement links TRBV2 to TRBJ2-7; 9 bases align to TRBD2. The V gene's germline CDR1 is SNHLY and CDR2 FYNNEI. The CDR3 has 16 residues. After removal of 6 bases from V and 3 bases from J, the junction contained 12 bases not matched to a gene. Here the CDR3 DNA reads TGTGCCAGCAGGGGAAACCTAGCGGGAAATTTCTACGAGCAGTACTTC. Translation gives CASRGNLAGNFYEQYF.

The V call is TRBV5-1, the J call TRBJ2-5; 8 nucleotides line up with TRBD1. The CDR3 sequence is 15 residues long. V lost 4 bases, J lost 1 base, and 6 bases stayed unmatched. Per the germline V gene, CDR1 is SGHRS and CDR2 is YFSETQ. Here the CDR3 DNA reads TGCGCCAGCAGCGTCAGACAGGGGACCCAAGAGACCCAGTACTTC. Translated: CASSVRQGTQETQYF.

The J gene is TRBJ1-2, the V gene TRBV19; D possibly corresponds to TRBD1 (5 bases). This CDR3 spans 15 amino acids. From germline, CDR1 is LNHDA and CDR2 SQIVND (reference sequence). V lost 5 bases to trimming and J lost 4 bases, with 17 bases between them. The CDR3 region has the DNA TGTGCCAGTAGTTCGCCAGGGTCTCGCGGCTATGGCTACACCTTC. Translating it yields CASSSPGSRGYGYTF.

The chain has TRBV2 and TRBJ1-4; TRBD1 matches at 10 bases. V shed 6 bases, J shed 6 bases, and the junction held 4 bases outside the gene matches. The CDR3 runs to 14 residues. Germline lookup yields CDR1 SNHLY and CDR2 FYNNEI. Here the CDR3 reads CASRSGTGDEKLFF. The CDR3 DNA follows: TGTGCCAGCAGATCCGGGACAGGGGATGAAAAACTGTTTTTT. Full variable domain (rest looked up from reference TRBV2 and TRBJ1-4): EPEVTQTPSHQVTQMGQEVILRCVPISNHLYFYWYRQILGQKVEFLVSFYNNEISEKSEIFDDQFSVERPDGSNFTLKIRSTKLEDSAMYFCASRSGTGDEKLFFGSGTQLSVL.

In its sample, this clone was seen once. Other DNA sequences in this sample translate to the same CDR3. The rearrangement uses TRBV5-4 and TRBJ1-1; no clear D. There are 13 residues in the CDR3. The V end was cut by 1 base, the J end by 1 base, with 5 bases between. The germline V gene encodes CDR1 SGHNT and CDR2 YYREEE (reference sequence). CDR3 DNA: TGTGCCAGCAGCTTGCGACAGAACACTGAAGCTTTCTTT. Amino acid sequence: CASSLRQNTEAFF. Full variable domain (remainder filled in from reference TRBV5-4 and TRBJ1-1): ETGVTQSPTHLIKTRGQQVTLRCSSQSGHNTVSWYQQALGQGPQFIFQYYREEENGRGNFPPRFSGLQFPNYSSELNVNALELDDSALYLCASSLRQNTEAFFGQGTRLTVV.

The chain links TRBV24-1 to TRBJ2-1; D possibly corresponds to TRBD2 (6 bases). CDR3 length equals 14 residues. The V and J ends lost 4 bases and 8 bases respectively, with 14 bases between them. CDR1 is KGHDR, CDR2 SFDVKD, per germline. CDR3 loop: CATSEARGDYEQFF. CDR3 DNA sequence: TGTGCCACCAGTGAAGCCAGAGGGGACTATGAGCAGTTCTTC.

The chain couples TRBV9 to TRBJ1-5; perhaps TRBD1 as D (5 bases). The CDR3 loop spans 14 amino acids. V was shortened by 3 bases and J by 0 bases, with 7 bases between the two germline ends. Germline CDR1 SGDLS, CDR2 YYNGEE. The CDR3 DNA reads TGTGCCAGCAGCGCCGACAGTAGCAATCAGCCCCAGCATTTT. Residues: CASSADSSNQPQHF.

The chain combines TRBV24-1 with TRBJ1-4; 10 bases agree with TRBD1. Germline CDR1 KGHDR, CDR2 SFDVKD. The length of the CDR3 is 13 residues. V was pared by 12 bases and J by 8 bases, with 8 bases of the junction left unmatched. The CDR3 protein is CASGQGDREKLFF. In DNA, the CDR3 is TGTGCCTCCGGACAGGGGGACCGGGAAAAACTGTTTTTT.

The CDR3: CASSSSGRAGQFF. The CDR3 bases are TGTGCCAGCAGCTCTAGCGGGAGGGCCGGGCAGTTCTTC. This chain joins TRBV7-3 and TRBJ2-1, with 12 bases lining up with TRBD2. Germline V gene sequence: CDR1 SGHTA, CDR2 FQGTGA. The CDR3 contains 13 residues. V was pared by 4 bases and J by 12 bases, with 4 bases of the junction left unmatched.

A remark on this clone: Other nucleotide sequences from this sample produce the same CDR3. V gene TRBV5-6 combines with J gene TRBJ2-2; D unclear. V was clipped by 5 bases and J by 1 base, with 3 bases between them. Looked up from germline, CDR1 is SGHDT and CDR2 is YYEEEE. The length of the CDR3 is 12 residues. This CDR3 is CASSLNTGELFF. The CDR3 nucleotides are TGTGCCAGCAGTCTGAACACCGGGGAGCTGTTTTTT.

This chain joins TRBV28 and TRBJ2-4, with TRBD2 matching 10 bases. The CDR3 is made up of 14 amino acids. Germline V lookup: CDR1 MDHEN, CDR2 SYDVKM. The ends lost 5 bases at V and 8 bases at J; junction bases unmatched: 6. CDR3: CASSPAGGEDIQYF. As DNA, the CDR3 is TGTGCCAGCAGTCCAGCGGGAGGGGAGGACATTCAGTACTTC.

The chain couples TRBV29-1 to TRBJ1-2; possible D gene TRBD1, 6 bases. Trimming cost V 6 bases and J 8 bases, with 16 bases left between them. Germline CDR1 SQVTM, CDR2 ANQGSEA. CDR3 length: 12 amino acids. CDR3 DNA: TGCAGCGTCGGCAGGGGCGCGGGCGGCTACACCTTC. This encodes CSVGRGAGGYTF.